A selection of T cell receptor beta chains follows, all from one sample in a study of cytomegalovirus exposure and HLA in healthy donors. Clones were sequenced by immunoSEQ multiplex PCR, and TCRdb holds only the in-frame ones, with some missing. The sample yields 170,000 or so clones, around three quarters seen once. The sample comprised PBMCs. These receptors were taken from a woman between 35 and 50 years old in good health and CMV-seronegative. The CDR3 runs from the conserved cysteine through the conserved F or W.

v_call: TRBV7-8; cdr3_aa: CASSPTSGMYGYTF
v_call: TRBV5-5; cdr3_aa: CASSQTRQATYEQYF
v_call: TRBV6-1; cdr3_aa: CASISEGQYSYEQYF
v_call: TRBV5-1; cdr3_aa: CASRVGGMQSSGNTIYF
v_call: TRBV5-1; cdr3_aa: CASSPGILQGGETQYF
v_call: TRBV29-1; cdr3_aa: CSVDLPGKAFF
v_call: TRBV5-6; cdr3_aa: CASSTGKNTEAFF
v_call: TRBV6-5; cdr3_aa: CASSNLDEQYF
v_call: TRBV6-5; cdr3_aa: CASTSYRGQPQHF
v_call: TRBV6-5; cdr3_aa: CASSSSRDRGLGAFF
v_call: TRBV7-6; cdr3_aa: CASSPTGASSYNEQFF
v_call: TRBV2; cdr3_aa: CASSQTGTNYGELFF
v_call: TRBV6-4; cdr3_aa: CASRISTGFGTEAFF
v_call: TRBV27; cdr3_aa: CASSLQGRSNQPQHF
v_call: TRBV4-3; cdr3_aa: CASSRREVPGGMSNTGELFF
v_call: TRBV5-6; cdr3_aa: CASTLKTGRFRASYEQYF
v_call: TRBV5-6; cdr3_aa: CASSAGTGGAYEQYF
v_call: TRBV7-8; cdr3_aa: CASSPDRTNTEAFF
v_call: TRBV4-2; cdr3_aa: CASSQFSRTQTDTQYF
v_call: TRBV6-1; cdr3_aa: CASSEDTISLYYSEQYF
v_call: TRBV2; cdr3_aa: CASRAGTGVSGANVLTF
v_call: TRBV27; cdr3_aa: CASSSWTGPRYEQYF
v_call: TRBV6-6; cdr3_aa: CASRQVYGYTF
v_call: TRBV29-1; cdr3_aa: CSVAGLAGVIEQYF
v_call: TRBV7-2; cdr3_aa: CASTKDSSSQFF
v_call: TRBV30; cdr3_aa: CASAFKGDTEAFF
v_call: TRBV18; cdr3_aa: CASSPTSGRAGETQYF
v_call: TRBV29-1; cdr3_aa: CSVETGDTEAFF
v_call: TRBV19; cdr3_aa: CASSIVRDSTDTQYF
v_call: TRBV2; cdr3_aa: CASKANQGLNTIYF
v_call: TRBV4-2; cdr3_aa: CASSRGTSGSDTQYF
v_call: TRBV10-1; cdr3_aa: CASSTGQGCEQYF
v_call: TRBV6-1; cdr3_aa: CARHRVSHEQFF
v_call: TRBV29-1; cdr3_aa: CSVVGGMTGETQYF
v_call: TRBV29-1; cdr3_aa: CSVEGARGQGEQFF
v_call: TRBV6-5; cdr3_aa: CASSSRGGGYEQYF
v_call: TRBV11-3; cdr3_aa: CASSGQDNSPLHF
v_call: TRBV19; cdr3_aa: CASSILADTQETQYF
v_call: TRBV7-9; cdr3_aa: CSSSLGQEKANYGYTF
v_call: TRBV5-1; cdr3_aa: CASRGTRVLSGYTF
v_call: TRBV18; cdr3_aa: CASSPRTGTKETQYF
v_call: TRBV5-1; cdr3_aa: CASSLVAGGPSEQFF